These 4 T cell receptor beta chains originate from one sample sequenced in a study of cytomegalovirus exposure and HLA in healthy donors. The PCR employed 60 Vbeta primers together with 13 Jbeta primers. The data were produced by immunoSEQ multiplex PCR, yet TCRdb's version contains in-frame clones alone and is incomplete. The table has 99,000 or so clones, around three quarters seen once; the top ten hold roughly 17%. What was sequenced was PBMCs. The receptors here all came from a man aged 55 to 70 in good health and CMV-seropositive.

This chain connects TRBV7-9 to TRBJ1-2; D gene unclear. The germline V gene encodes CDR1 SEHNR and CDR2 FQNEAQ (reference sequence). This CDR3 contains 14 residues. The V end was cut by 3 bases, the J end by 3 bases, with 11 bases between. The DNA for the CDR3 is TGTGCCAGCAGCTTCCGGAGCTATGACTATGGCTACACCTTC. It specifies CASSFRSYDYGYTF.

The chain employs TRBV5-6 and TRBJ2-7, with D maybe TRBD2 (6 bases). The CDR3 covers 14 residues. With 2 bases removed from V and 4 bases from J, the gap between germline ends came to 13 bases. The germline gives CDR1 SGHDT, CDR2 YYEEEE. The CDR3 spells CASSFQGGRYEQYF. The CDR3 nucleotides read TGTGCCAGCAGCTTCCAGGGAGGTCGTTACGAGCAGTACTTC.

The chain couples TRBV11-1 to TRBJ2-1; 11 bases are a match to TRBD1. The junction had 14 bases not matched to a gene; V was cut back by 5 bases and J by 8 bases. Germline V gives CDR1 SGHAT, CDR2 FQDESV (reference sequence). This CDR3 is 17 amino acids long. The DNA for the CDR3 is TGTGCCAGCAGCAAGGGACAGGGGGTGAGAAAGGGCGATGAGCAGTTCTTC. Translated: CASSKGQGVRKGDEQFF.

The chain combines TRBV4-1 with TRBJ2-7, with 8 nucleotides matching TRBD1. This CDR3 has 14 residues. Unmatched junction bases numbered 5, after V lost 5 bases and J lost 2 bases. Germline V gene sequence: CDR1 MGHRA, CDR2 YSYEKL. CDR3 sequence (DNA): TGCGCCAGCAGCACAGGACAGGGACCCTACGAGCAGTACTTC. Protein sequence: CASSTGQGPYEQYF.